This TCR beta chain was captured by sequencing in a study of resident and recirculating memory T cells in vitiligo. The method was immunoSEQ multiplex PCR; TCRdb's version includes in-frame clones alone and lacks a portion of them. The sample lists tens of thousands of clones, approximately 90% occurring once. Per the germline V gene, CDR1 is MDHEN and CDR2 is SYDVKM. CDR3 length: 11 amino acids. The V end lost 6 bases, the J end lost 4 bases, and 6 bases lay between the germline ends. Comments on this clone: Its specificity is unknown.

Stable patients also lacked confetti depigmentation, a sign of active vitiligo. Patients had received no treatment within the previous three months. Findings and caveats of the study: Non-conserved TCRs across sites and patients suggested distinct clones per lesion.

The receptor was isolated from a male donor with vitiligo. The rearrangement uses TRBV28 and TRBJ1-2; D is unresolved. The sequenced sample was blood. The CDR3 is CASSLSYGYTF. The CDR3 DNA reads as TGTGCCAGCAGCCTCAGCTATGGCTACACCTTC.